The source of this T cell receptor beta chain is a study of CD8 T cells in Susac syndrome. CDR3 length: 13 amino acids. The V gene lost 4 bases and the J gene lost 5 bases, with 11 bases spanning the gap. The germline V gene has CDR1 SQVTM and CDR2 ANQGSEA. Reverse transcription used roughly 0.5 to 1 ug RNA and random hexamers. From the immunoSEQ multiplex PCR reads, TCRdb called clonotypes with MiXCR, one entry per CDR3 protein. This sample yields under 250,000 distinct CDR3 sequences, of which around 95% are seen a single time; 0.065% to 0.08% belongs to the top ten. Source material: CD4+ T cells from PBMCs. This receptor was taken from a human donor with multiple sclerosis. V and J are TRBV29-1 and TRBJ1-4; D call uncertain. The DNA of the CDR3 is TGCAGCGTTGGGACGGGCTCCAATGAAAAACTGTTTTTT. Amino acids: CSVGTGSNEKLFF.